Below, one T cell receptor (beta chain) is given with its context. This entry comes from a study of sequential checkpoint blockade in melanoma. In the study overall: Randomization was 1:1 between first-line nivolumab→ipilimumab and ipilimumab→nivolumab. Maintenance nivolumab came after either treatment sequence.

The germline V gene has CDR1 LGHNA and CDR2 YSLEER. V gave up 3 bases and J gave up 4 bases, with 21 bases separating them. CDR3 size: 17 residues. Treatment: randomized to nivolumab then ipilimumab (arm A) or the reverse (arm B). None of the patients previously received DNA-damaging chemotherapy. The assay was immunoSEQ multiplex PCR, and TCRdb's table has in-frame clones only and misses some. The sample includes 15,000 to 20,000 clones, roughly three quarters seen only once; the top ten take roughly 10%. This clonotype originated in a human donor with melanoma. The gene calls are TRBV4-3 and TRBJ1-2; D is undetermined. The material sequenced was CD8+ T cells sorted from blood (inferred from file names), taken from a patient given nivolumab and ipilimumab in sequence. CDR3 sequence (DNA): TGCGCCAGCAGCCATTCCCTCAATGTCCCGGCAGGCTATGGCTACACCTTC. It encodes CASSHSLNVPAGYGYTF.